The sequence of this T cell receptor beta chain was determined in a study of cytomegalovirus exposure and HLA in healthy donors. Study-wide results and caveats: Despite most TCR sequences being rare, some public TCRs occurred in many donors. Among TCR beta chains, those listed as cytomegalovirus-associated numbered roughly 150. Later, an analysis showed that TCR beta chains associated with HLA were more clonally expanded than others that were equally common. Per a prior analysis, the majority of TCR beta V segments were productive roughly 90% or roughly 30% of the time.

About this clone: What it binds is unknown.

The PCR was carried out with 60 Vbeta primers and 13 Jbeta primers. TCRdb's table, derived via immunoSEQ multiplex PCR, lists solely in-frame clones and lacks some. The sample carries 170,000 or so clones, around 88% recorded once. Sequenced: PBMCs. The TCR sequence derives from a woman aged 18-29 years in good health and CMV-seronegative.

CDR3 sequence: CASSLDGTGANEQFF. The CDR3 DNA follows: TGTGCCAGCAGCTTAGATGGGACAGGGGCAAATGAGCAGTTCTTC. V gene TRBV7-2 combines with J gene TRBJ2-1; TRBD1 aligns across 10 bases. Germline CDR1 SGHTA, CDR2 FQGNSA. The V and J ends lost 1 base and 7 bases, in that order; junction bases with no gene match: 4. The CDR3 totals 15 residues.